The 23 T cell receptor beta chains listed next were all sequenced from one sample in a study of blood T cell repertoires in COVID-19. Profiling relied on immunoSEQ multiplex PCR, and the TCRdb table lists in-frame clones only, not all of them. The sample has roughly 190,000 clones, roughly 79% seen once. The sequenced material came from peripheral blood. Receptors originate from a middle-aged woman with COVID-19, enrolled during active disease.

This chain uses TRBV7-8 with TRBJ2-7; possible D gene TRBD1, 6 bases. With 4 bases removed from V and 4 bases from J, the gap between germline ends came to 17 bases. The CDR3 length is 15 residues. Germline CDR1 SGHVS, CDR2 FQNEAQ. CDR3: CASSSPAGDRYEQYF. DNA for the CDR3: TGTGCCAGCAGCTCCCCGGCAGGGGACCGATACGAGCAGTACTTC.

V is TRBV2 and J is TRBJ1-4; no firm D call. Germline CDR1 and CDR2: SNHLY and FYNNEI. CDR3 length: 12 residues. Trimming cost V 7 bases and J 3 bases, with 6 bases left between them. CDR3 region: CASTGANEKLFF. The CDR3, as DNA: TGTGCCAGCACGGGAGCTAATGAAAAACTGTTTTTT.

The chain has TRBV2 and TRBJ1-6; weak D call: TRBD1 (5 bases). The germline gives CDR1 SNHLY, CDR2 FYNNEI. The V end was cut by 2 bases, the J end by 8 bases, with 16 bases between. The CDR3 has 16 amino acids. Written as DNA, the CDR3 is TGTGCCAGCAGTGAACCTCGGGGGGTCAGCGATTCACCCCTCCACTTT. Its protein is CASSEPRGVSDSPLHF.

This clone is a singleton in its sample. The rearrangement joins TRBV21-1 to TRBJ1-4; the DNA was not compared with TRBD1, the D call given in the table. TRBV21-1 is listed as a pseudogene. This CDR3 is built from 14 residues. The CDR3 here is CASSDRGDREKLFF. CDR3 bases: TGTGCCAGCAGCGACAGGGGAGATCGGGAAAAACTGTTTTTT.

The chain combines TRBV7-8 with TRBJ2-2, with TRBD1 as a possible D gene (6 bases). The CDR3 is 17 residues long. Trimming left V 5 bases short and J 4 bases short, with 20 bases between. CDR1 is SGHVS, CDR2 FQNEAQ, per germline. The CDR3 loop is CASSPTHPDRSTGELFF. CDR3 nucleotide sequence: TGTGCCAGCAGCCCTACCCACCCCGACAGGAGCACCGGGGAGCTGTTTTTT.

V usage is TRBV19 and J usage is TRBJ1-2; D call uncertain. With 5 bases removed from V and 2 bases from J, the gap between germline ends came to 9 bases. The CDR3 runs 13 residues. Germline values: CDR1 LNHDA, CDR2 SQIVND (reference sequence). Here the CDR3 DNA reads TGTGCCAGTAGTGGGCAGCCAAACTATGGCTACACCTTC. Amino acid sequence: CASSGQPNYGYTF. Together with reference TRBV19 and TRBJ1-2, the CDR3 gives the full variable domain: DGGITQSPKYLFRKEGQNVTLSCEQNLNHDAMYWYRQDPGQGLRLIYYSQIVNDFQKGDIAEGYSVSREKKESFPLTVTSAQKNPTAFYLCASSGQPNYGYTFGSGTRLTVV.

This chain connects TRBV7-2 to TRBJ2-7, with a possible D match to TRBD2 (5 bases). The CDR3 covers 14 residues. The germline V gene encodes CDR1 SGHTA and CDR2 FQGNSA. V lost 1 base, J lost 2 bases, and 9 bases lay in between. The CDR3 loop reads CASSLGRGTYEQYV. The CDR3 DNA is TGTGCCAGCAGCTTAGGCCGGGGAACCTACGAGCAGTACGTC.

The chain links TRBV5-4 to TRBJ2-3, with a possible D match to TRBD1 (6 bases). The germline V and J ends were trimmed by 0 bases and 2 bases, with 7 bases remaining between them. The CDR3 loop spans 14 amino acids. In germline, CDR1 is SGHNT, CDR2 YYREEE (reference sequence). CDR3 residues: CASSLDRDTDTQYF. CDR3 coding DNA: TGTGCCAGCAGCTTGGACAGGGACACAGATACGCAGTATTTT.

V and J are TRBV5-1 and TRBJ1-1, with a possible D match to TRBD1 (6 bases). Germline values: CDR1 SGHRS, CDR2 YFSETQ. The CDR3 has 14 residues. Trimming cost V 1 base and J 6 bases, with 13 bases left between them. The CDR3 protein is CASSLSWTEAEAFF. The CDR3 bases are TGCGCCAGCAGCTTGTCTTGGACAGAGGCTGAAGCTTTCTTT.

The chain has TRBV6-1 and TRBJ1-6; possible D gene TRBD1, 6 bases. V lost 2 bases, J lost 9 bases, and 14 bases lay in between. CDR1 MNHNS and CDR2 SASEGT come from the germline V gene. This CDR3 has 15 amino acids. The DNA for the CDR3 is TGTGCCAGCAGTGAAATGGCAGGGGAAGGTTCACCCCTCCACTTT. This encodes CASSEMAGEGSPLHF.

The CDR3 loop reads CASSHRLAGTLGNEQFF. The CDR3 nucleotides are TGTGCCAGCAGCCACAGACTAGCGGGCACCCTCGGCAATGAGCAGTTCTTC. This chain uses TRBV5-5 with TRBJ2-1; 10 bases fit TRBD2. V lost 4 bases, J lost 6 bases, and 13 bases stayed unmatched. The CDR3 length is 17 residues. The V gene's germline CDR1 is SGHKS and CDR2 YYEKEE (reference sequence).

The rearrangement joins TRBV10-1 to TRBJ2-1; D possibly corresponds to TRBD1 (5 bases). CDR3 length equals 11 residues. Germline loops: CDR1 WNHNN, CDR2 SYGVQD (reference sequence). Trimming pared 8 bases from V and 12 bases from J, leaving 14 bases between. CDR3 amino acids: CASSTGLRQFF. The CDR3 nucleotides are TGCGCCAGCTCCACAGGTTTAAGGCAGTTCTTC.

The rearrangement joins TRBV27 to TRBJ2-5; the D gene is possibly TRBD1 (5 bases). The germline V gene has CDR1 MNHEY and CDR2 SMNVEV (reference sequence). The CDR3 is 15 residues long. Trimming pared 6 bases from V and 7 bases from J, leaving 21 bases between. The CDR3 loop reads CASSPTWAVQGTQYF. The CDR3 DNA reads TGTGCCAGCAGCCCCACGTGGGCGGTCCAGGGGACCCAGTACTTC.

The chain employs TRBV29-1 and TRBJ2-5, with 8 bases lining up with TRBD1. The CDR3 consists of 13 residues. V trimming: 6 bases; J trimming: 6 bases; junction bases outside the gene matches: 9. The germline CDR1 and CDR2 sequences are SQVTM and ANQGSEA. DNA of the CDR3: TGCAGCGTAATTTTAGGACAGGGTCAGACCCAGTACTTC. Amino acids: CSVILGQGQTQYF.

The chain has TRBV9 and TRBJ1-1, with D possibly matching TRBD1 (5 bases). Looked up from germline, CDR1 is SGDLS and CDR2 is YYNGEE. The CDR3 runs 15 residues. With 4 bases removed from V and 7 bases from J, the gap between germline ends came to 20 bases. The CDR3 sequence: CASSTSGSWGNEAFF. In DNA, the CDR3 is TGTGCCAGCAGCACCTCAGGGTCCTGGGGAAATGAAGCTTTCTTT.

The CDR3 DNA reads as TGTGCCAGTAGTATAATGGGGGCCACCGGGGAGCTGTTTTTT. Translated: CASSIMGATGELFF. This sequence joins TRBV19 and TRBJ2-2; perhaps TRBD1 as D (6 bases). Per germline, CDR1 LNHDA and CDR2 SQIVND (reference sequence). Trimming cost V 2 bases and J 4 bases, with 8 bases left between them. CDR3 length: 14 amino acids.

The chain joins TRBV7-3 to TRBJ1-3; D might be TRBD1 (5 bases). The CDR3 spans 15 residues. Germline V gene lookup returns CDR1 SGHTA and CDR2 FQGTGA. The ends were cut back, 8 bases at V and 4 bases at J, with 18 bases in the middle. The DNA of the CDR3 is TGTGCCAGCCGTAGAAGGGGTATGAGGGGAAACACCATATATTTT. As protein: CASRRRGMRGNTIYF.

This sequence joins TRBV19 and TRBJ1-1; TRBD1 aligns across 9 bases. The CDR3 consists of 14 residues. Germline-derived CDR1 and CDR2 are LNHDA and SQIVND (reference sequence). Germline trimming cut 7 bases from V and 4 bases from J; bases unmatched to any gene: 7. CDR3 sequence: CASTRTGDRTEAFF. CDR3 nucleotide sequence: TGTGCCAGTACCAGGACAGGGGATCGCACTGAAGCTTTCTTT.

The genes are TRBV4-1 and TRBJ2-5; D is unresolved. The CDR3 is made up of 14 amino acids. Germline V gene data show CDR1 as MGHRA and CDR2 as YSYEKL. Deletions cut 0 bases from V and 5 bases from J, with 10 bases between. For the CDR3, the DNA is TGCGCCAGCAGCCAAGATGGCAGGATGGAGACCCAGTACTTC. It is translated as CASSQDGRMETQYF.

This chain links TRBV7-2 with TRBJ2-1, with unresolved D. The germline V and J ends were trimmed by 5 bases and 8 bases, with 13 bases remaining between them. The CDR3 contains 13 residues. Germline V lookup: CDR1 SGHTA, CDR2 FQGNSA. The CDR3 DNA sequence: TGTGCCAGCAGCCGATTCTCGGAGTATGAGCAGTTCTTC. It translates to CASSRFSEYEQFF.

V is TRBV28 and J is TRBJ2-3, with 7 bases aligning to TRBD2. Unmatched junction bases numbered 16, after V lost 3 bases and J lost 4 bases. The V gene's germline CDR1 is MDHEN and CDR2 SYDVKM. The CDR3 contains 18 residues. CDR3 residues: CASSFSTSAGDTSDTQYF. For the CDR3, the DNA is TGTGCCAGCAGTTTCTCAACTAGCGCGGGAGACACCTCAGATACGCAGTATTTT.

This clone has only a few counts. CDR3 residues: CASSQGLQETQYF. The CDR3 DNA reads TGTGCCAGCAGCCAAGGGCTGCAAGAGACCCAGTACTTC. The chain combines TRBV3-1 (or the pseudogene TRBV3-2) with TRBJ2-5; D is uncertain. V shed 1 base and J shed 2 bases, with 5 bases lying between them. CDR3 length: 13 residues. The germline V gene has CDR1 LGHDT and CDR2 YNNKEL (reference sequence).

The CDR3 spells CASSPQVSPGELFF. The CDR3, as DNA: TGTGCCAGCAGCCCACAGGTGTCCCCCGGGGAGCTGTTTTTT. The J gene is TRBJ2-2, the V gene TRBV5-6; weak D call: TRBD1 (5 bases). Germline V gene data show CDR1 as SGHDT and CDR2 as YYEEEE. This CDR3 contains 14 residues. V was pared by 4 bases and J by 6 bases, with 13 bases between.